The 27 T cell receptor beta chains presented below share a single source sample, sequenced in a study of blood T cell repertoires in COVID-19. Using immunoSEQ multiplex PCR, the repertoire was profiled, and TCRdb retains in-frame clones only, with some absent. This sample yields 400,000 or so clones, of which 87% are seen a single time; approximately 1.9% belongs to the top ten. Sequencing was performed on PBMCs or T cells enriched from blood (not recorded which). The receptor source for this set is a man aged 35-49 years in a cohort exposed to, infected with or recovered from COVID-19 (not recorded which).

V usage is TRBV20-1 and J usage is TRBJ2-3; weak D call: TRBD1 (5 bases). The V end lost 3 bases, the J end lost 5 bases, and 15 bases lay between the germline ends. The CDR3 is made up of 14 amino acids. Germline V gene data show CDR1 as DFQATT and CDR2 as SNEGSKA (reference sequence). Here the CDR3 DNA reads TGCAGTGCTAGTTATGGCAGGGCCGGAGATACGCAGTATTTT. It yields the protein CSASYGRAGDTQYF.

The CDR3 region has the DNA TGCAGTGCTAGTTATCAGGGGCACGGCTACACCTTC. It codes for CSASYQGHGYTF. The rearrangement uses TRBV20-1 and TRBJ1-2, with D possibly matching TRBD1 (6 bases). CDR1 and CDR2 (germline): DFQATT, SNEGSKA (reference sequence). Trimming removed 3 bases from V and 8 bases from J, with 13 bases in between. CDR3 size: 12 residues.

This clone was counted once. V is TRBV7-9 and J is TRBJ2-2, with D possibly TRBD2 on 5 matching bases. Trimming shortened V by 1 base and J by 3 bases, and 9 bases separated the two germline ends. There are 15 residues in the CDR3. Germline loops: CDR1 SEHNR, CDR2 FQNEAQ (reference sequence). CDR3 amino acids: CASSLVRADTGELFF. In DNA, the CDR3 is TGTGCCAGCAGCTTAGTGAGGGCGGACACCGGGGAGCTGTTTTTT. Full variable domain (rest looked up from reference TRBV7-9 and TRBJ2-2): DTGVSQNPRHKITKRGQNVTFRCDPISEHNRLYWYRQTLGQGPEFLTYFQNEAQLEKSRLLSDRFSAERPKGSFSTLEIQRTEQGDSAMYLCASSLVRADTGELFFGEGSRLTVL.

The chain joins TRBV6-6 to TRBJ2-1; perhaps TRBD2 as D (5 bases). The germline V gene has CDR1 MNHNY and CDR2 SVGAGI (reference sequence). The CDR3 covers 15 residues. The ends were cut back, 0 bases at V and 7 bases at J, with 13 bases in the middle. This CDR3 is CASSYSRASPNEQFF. The CDR3 bases are TGTGCCAGCAGTTACTCGAGAGCTAGCCCAAATGAGCAGTTCTTC.

V usage is TRBV5-6 and J usage is TRBJ1-2, with no clear D. Trimming shortened V by 0 bases and J by 2 bases, and 5 bases separated the two germline ends. The CDR3 is 13 amino acids. Germline V lookup: CDR1 SGHDT, CDR2 YYEEEE. CDR3 region: CASSLGQNYGYTF. The CDR3 DNA follows: TGTGCCAGCAGCTTGGGCCAGAACTATGGCTACACCTTC. The full variable domain, with the rest looked up from reference TRBV5-6 and TRBJ1-2, is DAGVTQSPTHLIKTRGQQVTLRCSPKSGHDTVSWYQQALGQGPQFIFQYYEEEERQRGNFPDRFSGHQFPNYSSELNVNALLLGDSALYLCASSLGQNYGYTFGSGTRLTVV.

The genes are TRBV5-6 and TRBJ2-5; 7 bases map to TRBD1. This CDR3 has 16 residues. CDR1 and CDR2 (germline): SGHDT, YYEEEE. J gave up 1 base and V 0 bases, and 6 bases lay outside the gene matches. The CDR3 nucleotides read TGTGCCAGCAGCTTGGGGGACAGTCCTTTCCAAGAGACCCAGTACTTC. It encodes CASSLGDSPFQETQYF. Variable domain in full (rest from reference TRBV5-6 and TRBJ2-5): DAGVTQSPTHLIKTRGQQVTLRCSPKSGHDTVSWYQQALGQGPQFIFQYYEEEERQRGNFPDRFSGHQFPNYSSELNVNALLLGDSALYLCASSLGDSPFQETQYFGPGTRLLVL.

V is TRBV7-9 and J is TRBJ2-1, with D possibly TRBD2 on 6 matching bases. The germline V and J ends were trimmed by 2 bases and 5 bases, with 16 bases remaining between them. In germline, CDR1 is SEHNR, CDR2 FQNEAQ (reference sequence). This CDR3 has 16 residues. Here the CDR3 reads CASSLNPLARHNEQFF. The CDR3 coding sequence is TGTGCCAGCAGCTTAAATCCTCTAGCGCGGCACAATGAGCAGTTCTTC.

The chain combines TRBV15 with TRBJ2-7; 9 bases line up with TRBD1. The germline CDR1 and CDR2 sequences are LNHNV and YYDKDF (reference sequence). Losses at the gene ends were 1 base for V and 3 bases for J; bases not matched to a gene: 4. The CDR3 has 15 amino acids. CDR3 in DNA: TGTGCCACCAGCAGAGGGGGGACAGGGTACTACGAGCAGTACTTC. Translation: CATSRGGTGYYEQYF.

The V and J genes are TRBV3-1 (or the pseudogene TRBV3-2) and TRBJ2-3; 11 nucleotides align to TRBD2. This CDR3 comprises 16 residues. V lost 2 bases, J lost 4 bases, and 5 bases stayed unmatched. The germline V gene encodes CDR1 LGHDT and CDR2 YNNKEL (reference sequence). CDR3 sequence reads: CASSQSLAGESDTQYF. The CDR3 nucleotides are TGTGCCAGCAGCCAATCACTAGCGGGAGAATCAGATACGCAGTATTTT.

Only one count was recorded for this clone. The chain joins TRBV21-1 to TRBJ2-2; TRBD1 is the table's D call, not checked against the DNA. TRBV21-1 is shown as a pseudogene. The CDR3 runs to 18 residues. The CDR3 spells CASSSLNREPANTGELFF. The CDR3 DNA reads TGTGCCAGCAGCAGTTTGAACAGGGAGCCCGCGAACACCGGGGAGCTGTTTTTT.

For the CDR3, the DNA is TGTGCCAGCAGCTTGGTGACTAGCAGGCACACCGGGGAGCTGTTTTTT. Translation gives CASSLVTSRHTGELFF. This chain links TRBV5-5 with TRBJ2-2; 7 bases match TRBD2. Germline loops: CDR1 SGHKS, CDR2 YYEKEE (reference sequence). The CDR3 totals 16 residues. Germline trimming cut 0 bases from V and 3 bases from J; bases unmatched to any gene: 5.

The chain is built from TRBV24-1 and TRBJ2-1; 11 nucleotides agree with TRBD2. V gave up 7 bases and J gave up 6 bases; unmatched junction bases: 7. Germline assignment: CDR1 KGHDR and CDR2 SFDVKD. The CDR3 covers 15 residues. This CDR3 reads CATRRGTSGSNEQFF. As DNA, the CDR3 is TGTGCCACCAGACGAGGGACTAGCGGTTCCAATGAGCAGTTCTTC.

The V call is TRBV5-4, the J call TRBJ1-1; 7 bases agree with TRBD1. Germline lookup yields CDR1 SGHNT and CDR2 YYREEE (reference sequence). There are 16 residues in the CDR3. Trimming removed 2 bases from V and 1 base from J; junction bases left unmatched: 8. The DNA for the CDR3 is TGTGCCAGCAGCTTTAATCCGGGACAGCAGAACACTGAAGCTTTCTTT. Its translation is CASSFNPGQQNTEAFF.

The gene calls are TRBV30 and TRBJ2-5; 9 bases are shared with TRBD1. J gave up 5 bases and V 4 bases, and 8 bases lay outside the gene matches. The length of the CDR3 is 14 residues. The germline V gene encodes CDR1 GTSNPN and CDR2 SVGIG (reference sequence). The CDR3 coding sequence is TGTGCCTGGACACCGGGACAGGGCTCCGAGACCCAGTACTTC. Translated: CAWTPGQGSETQYF.

This clone showed up just once. DNA of the CDR3: TGTGCCAGCAGCGTAGGACTAGCGGGAGTCGGCTACGAGCAGTACTTC. Its protein is CASSVGLAGVGYEQYF. The V call is TRBV3-1 (or the pseudogene TRBV3-2), the J call TRBJ2-7; 13 positions agree with TRBD2. Trimming at V came to 5 bases and at J to 3 bases, leaving 7 bases not matched to a gene. The germline gives CDR1 LGHDT, CDR2 YNNKEL (reference sequence). The CDR3 is 16 amino acids.

This rearrangement joins TRBV7-3 to TRBJ1-1, with TRBD1 matching over 7 bases. J lost 8 bases, V lost 4 bases, and 10 bases had no gene match. CDR1 and CDR2 (germline): SGHTA, FQGTGA. The CDR3 totals 14 residues. DNA for the CDR3: TGTGCCAGCAGCTCGACAGGGCTTGCCACCGAAGCTTTCTTT. It encodes CASSSTGLATEAFF.

J is TRBJ2-7 and V is TRBV19; 8 bases fit TRBD1. The V gene end was trimmed by 4 bases and the J gene end by 7 bases; junction bases not matched to a gene: 6. Germline values: CDR1 LNHDA, CDR2 SQIVND (reference sequence). This CDR3 comprises 13 residues. In DNA form, the CDR3 reads TGTGCCAGTAGTACGACAGGGGTGGGGGAGCAGTACTTC. This translates into CASSTTGVGEQYF.

This chain links TRBV19 with TRBJ1-2; D is uncertain. V lost 7 bases, J lost 7 bases, and 16 bases lay in between. Germline V CDR1 and CDR2: LNHDA, SQIVND (reference sequence). CDR3 length: 13 residues. CDR3 protein: CASTPRGSGGYTF. The CDR3 DNA is TGTGCCAGTACCCCCAGAGGAAGCGGTGGCTACACCTTC.

The chain links TRBV9 to TRBJ1-1; D ambiguous. Trimming left V 3 bases short and J 3 bases short, with 12 bases between. CDR3 length equals 14 residues. The V gene's germline CDR1 is SGDLS and CDR2 YYNGEE. CDR3 residues: CASSEGGEDTEAFF. CDR3 nucleotide sequence: TGTGCCAGCAGCGAGGGCGGGGAAGACACTGAAGCTTTCTTT.

This chain uses TRBV10-1 with TRBJ2-7; no clear D gene. The CDR3 spans 10 residues. With 10 bases removed from V and 7 bases from J, the gap between germline ends came to 11 bases. From germline, CDR1 is WNHNN and CDR2 SYGVQD (reference sequence). CDR3 DNA: TGCGCCATAACTCCATATGAGCAGTACTTC. Translated, it gives CAITPYEQYF.

The genes are TRBV6-4 and TRBJ2-7, with D possibly TRBD1 on 5 matching bases. The CDR3 length is 13 residues. In germline, CDR1 is MRHNA, CDR2 SNTAGT. Trimming shortened V by 5 bases and J by 6 bases, and 14 bases separated the two germline ends. The CDR3 region has the DNA TGTGCCAGCAGTCCTGTGCAGGGAACCGAGCAGTACTTC. As protein: CASSPVQGTEQYF.

V is TRBV10-3 and J is TRBJ2-1; no reliable D call. The CDR3 is 12 amino acids. The germline V gene encodes CDR1 ENHRY and CDR2 SYGVKD. With 3 bases removed from V and 4 bases from J, the gap between germline ends came to 4 bases. The CDR3 DNA sequence: TGTGCCATCAGTGACGGGTACAATGAGCAGTTCTTC. It specifies CAISDGYNEQFF.

The rearrangement links TRBV5-1 to TRBJ2-5, with 8 nucleotides matching TRBD1. CDR3 size: 14 residues. The germline CDR1 and CDR2 sequences are SGHRS and YFSETQ. After removal of 4 bases from V and 5 bases from J, the junction contained 7 bases not matched to a gene. The CDR3 is CASSGQGAQETQYF. In DNA form, the CDR3 reads TGCGCCAGCAGCGGACAGGGAGCTCAGGAGACCCAGTACTTC.

This chain uses TRBV25-1 with TRBJ1-6, with no clear D. The length of the CDR3 is 14 residues. With 2 bases removed from V and 13 bases from J, the gap between germline ends came to 15 bases. CDR1 and CDR2 from the germline V gene are MGHDK and SYGVNS. This CDR3 is CASSERRADGPLHF. CDR3 coding DNA: TGTGCCAGCAGTGAAAGGCGGGCTGATGGGCCCCTCCACTTT.

The V and J genes are TRBV3-1 (or the pseudogene TRBV3-2) and TRBJ1-3; D unclear. Germline loops: CDR1 LGHDT, CDR2 YNNKEL (reference sequence). This CDR3 contains 15 residues. V lost 0 bases to trimming and J lost 0 bases, with 6 bases between them. DNA of the CDR3: TGTGCCAGCAGCCAAGAGGAGCTCTCTGGAAACACCATATATTTT. Translation: CASSQEELSGNTIYF.

The V gene is TRBV6-1, the J gene TRBJ2-3; tentative D call: TRBD2 (7 bases). V lost 2 bases to trimming and J lost 5 bases, with 14 bases between them. The CDR3 is made up of 15 amino acids. The germline gives CDR1 MNHNS, CDR2 SASEGT. CDR3 residues: CASSEWGRGEDTQYF. The CDR3 nucleotides read TGTGCCAGCAGTGAATGGGGGAGGGGGGAAGATACGCAGTATTTT.

The V gene is TRBV6-1, the J gene TRBJ1-5; TRBD1 matches at 7 bases. The CDR3 has 16 amino acids. With V trimmed by 2 bases and J by 4 bases, 8 bases remained unmatched. Germline CDR1 MNHNS, CDR2 SASEGT. The CDR3 is CASSEHRDSFNQPQHF. DNA of the CDR3: TGTGCCAGCAGTGAACACCGGGACAGTTTTAATCAGCCCCAGCATTTT.